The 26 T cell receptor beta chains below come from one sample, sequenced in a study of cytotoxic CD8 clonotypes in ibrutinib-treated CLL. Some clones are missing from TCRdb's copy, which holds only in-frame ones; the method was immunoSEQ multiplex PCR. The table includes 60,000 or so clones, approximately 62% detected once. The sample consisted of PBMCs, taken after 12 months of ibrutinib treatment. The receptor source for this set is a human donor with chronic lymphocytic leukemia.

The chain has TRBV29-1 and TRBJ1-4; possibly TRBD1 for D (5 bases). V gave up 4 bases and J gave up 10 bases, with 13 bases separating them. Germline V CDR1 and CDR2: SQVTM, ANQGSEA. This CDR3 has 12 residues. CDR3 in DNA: TGCAGCGTTGTGTCCCCAAGGGGAAAACTGTTTTTT. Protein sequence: CSVVSPRGKLFF.

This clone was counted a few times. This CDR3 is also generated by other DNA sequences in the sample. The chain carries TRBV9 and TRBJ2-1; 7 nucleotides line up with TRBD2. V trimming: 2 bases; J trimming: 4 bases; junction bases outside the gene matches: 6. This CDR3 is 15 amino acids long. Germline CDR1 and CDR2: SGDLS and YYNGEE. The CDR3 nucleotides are TGTGCCAGCAGCGTGAGGCTAGCGGAATACAATGAGCAGTTCTTC. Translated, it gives CASSVRLAEYNEQFF.

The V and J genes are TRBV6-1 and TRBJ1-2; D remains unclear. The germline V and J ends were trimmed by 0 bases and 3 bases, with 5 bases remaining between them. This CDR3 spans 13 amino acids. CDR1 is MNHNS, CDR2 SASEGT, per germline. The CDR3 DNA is TGTGCCAGCAGTGAAGCAGGATACTATGGCTACACCTTC. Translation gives CASSEAGYYGYTF.

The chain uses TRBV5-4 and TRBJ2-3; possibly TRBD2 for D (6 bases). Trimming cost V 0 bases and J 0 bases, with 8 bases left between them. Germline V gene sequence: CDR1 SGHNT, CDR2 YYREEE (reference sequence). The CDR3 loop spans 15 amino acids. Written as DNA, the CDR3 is TGTGCCAGCAGCTTGGGTAGCGGAAGCACAGATACGCAGTATTTT. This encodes CASSLGSGSTDTQYF. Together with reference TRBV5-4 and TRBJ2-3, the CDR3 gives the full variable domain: ETGVTQSPTHLIKTRGQQVTLRCSSQSGHNTVSWYQQALGQGPQFIFQYYREEENGRGNFPPRFSGLQFPNYSSELNVNALELDDSALYLCASSLGSGSTDTQYFGPGTRLTVL.

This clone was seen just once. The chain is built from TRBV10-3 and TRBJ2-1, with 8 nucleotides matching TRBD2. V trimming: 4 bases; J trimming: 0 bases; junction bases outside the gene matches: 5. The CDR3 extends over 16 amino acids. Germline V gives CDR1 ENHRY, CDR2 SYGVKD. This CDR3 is CAISGVAGSSYNEQFF. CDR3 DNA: TGTGCCATCAGTGGGGTAGCGGGAAGCTCCTACAATGAGCAGTTCTTC.

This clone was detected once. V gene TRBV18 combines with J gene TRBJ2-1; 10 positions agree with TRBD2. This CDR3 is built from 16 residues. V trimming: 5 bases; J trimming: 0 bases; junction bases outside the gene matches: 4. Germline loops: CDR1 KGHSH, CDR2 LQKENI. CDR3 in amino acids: CASSGGTSASYNEQFF. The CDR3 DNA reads TGTGCCAGCTCAGGAGGGACTAGCGCCTCCTACAATGAGCAGTTCTTC.

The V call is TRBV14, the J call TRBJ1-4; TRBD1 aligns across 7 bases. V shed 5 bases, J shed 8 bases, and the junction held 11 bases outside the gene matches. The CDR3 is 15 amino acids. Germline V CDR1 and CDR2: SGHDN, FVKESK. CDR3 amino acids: CASSANRGAGEKLFF. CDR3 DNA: TGTGCCAGCAGCGCTAACAGGGGCGCTGGGGAAAAACTGTTTTTT.

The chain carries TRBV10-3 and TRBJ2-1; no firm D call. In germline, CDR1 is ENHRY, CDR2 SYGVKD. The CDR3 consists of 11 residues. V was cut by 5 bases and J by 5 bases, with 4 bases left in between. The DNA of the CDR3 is TGTGCCATCAGTAATCACAATGAGCAGTTCTTC. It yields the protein CAISNHNEQFF.

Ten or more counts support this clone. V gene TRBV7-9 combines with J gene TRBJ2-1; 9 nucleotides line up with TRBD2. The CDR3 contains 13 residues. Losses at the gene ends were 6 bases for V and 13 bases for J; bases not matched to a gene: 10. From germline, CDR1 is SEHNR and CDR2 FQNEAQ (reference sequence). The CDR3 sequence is CASRTLTSGTQFF. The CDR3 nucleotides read TGTGCCAGCAGAACGTTGACTAGCGGAACCCAGTTCTTC.

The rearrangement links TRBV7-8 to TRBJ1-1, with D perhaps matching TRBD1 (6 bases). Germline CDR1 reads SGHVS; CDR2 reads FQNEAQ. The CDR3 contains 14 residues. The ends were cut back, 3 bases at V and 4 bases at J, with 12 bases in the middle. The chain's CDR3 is CASSLEGQGTEAFF. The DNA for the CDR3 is TGTGCCAGCAGCTTGGAGGGACAAGGCACTGAAGCTTTCTTT.

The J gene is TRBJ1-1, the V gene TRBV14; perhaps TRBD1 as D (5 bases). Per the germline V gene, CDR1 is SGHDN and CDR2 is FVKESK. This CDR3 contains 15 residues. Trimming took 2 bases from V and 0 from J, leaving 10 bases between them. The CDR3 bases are TGTGCCAGCAGCCAACGAACAGGTATGAACACTGAAGCTTTCTTT. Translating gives CASSQRTGMNTEAFF.

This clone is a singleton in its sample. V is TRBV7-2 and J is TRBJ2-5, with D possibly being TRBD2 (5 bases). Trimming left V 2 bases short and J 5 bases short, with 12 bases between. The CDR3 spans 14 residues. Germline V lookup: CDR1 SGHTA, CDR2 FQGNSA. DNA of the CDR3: TGTGCCAGCAGCTTAACTAGAGATTTGGAGACCCAGTACTTC. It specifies CASSLTRDLETQYF.

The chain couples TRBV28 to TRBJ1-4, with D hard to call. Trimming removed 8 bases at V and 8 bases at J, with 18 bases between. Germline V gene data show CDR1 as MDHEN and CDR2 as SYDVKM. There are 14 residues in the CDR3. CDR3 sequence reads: CASRKGLLREKLFF. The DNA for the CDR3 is TGTGCCAGCCGGAAGGGTCTGCTTCGGGAAAAACTGTTTTTT.

CDR3 in amino acids: CASSQGYYGYTF. CDR3 in DNA: TGTGCCAGCAGTCAGGGTTACTATGGCTACACCTTC. The chain couples TRBV6-1 to TRBJ1-2, with TRBD1 as a possible D gene (5 bases). The germline gives CDR1 MNHNS, CDR2 SASEGT. The length of the CDR3 is 12 residues. V was shortened by 5 bases and J by 3 bases, with 7 bases between the two germline ends.

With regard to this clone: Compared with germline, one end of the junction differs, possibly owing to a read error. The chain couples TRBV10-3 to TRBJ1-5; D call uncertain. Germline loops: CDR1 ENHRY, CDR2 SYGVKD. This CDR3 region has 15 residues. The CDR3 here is CASSEIVYSNQPQHF. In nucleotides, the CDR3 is TGTGCCAGCAGTGAAATTGTCTATAGCAATCAGCCCCAGCATTTT.

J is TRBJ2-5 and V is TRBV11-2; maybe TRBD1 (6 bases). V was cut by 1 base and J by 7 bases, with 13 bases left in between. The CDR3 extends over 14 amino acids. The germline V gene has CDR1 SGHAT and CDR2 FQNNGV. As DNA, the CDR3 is TGTGCCAGCAGCTTAGGGGACAATCGCGGGACCCAGTACTTC. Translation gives CASSLGDNRGTQYF.

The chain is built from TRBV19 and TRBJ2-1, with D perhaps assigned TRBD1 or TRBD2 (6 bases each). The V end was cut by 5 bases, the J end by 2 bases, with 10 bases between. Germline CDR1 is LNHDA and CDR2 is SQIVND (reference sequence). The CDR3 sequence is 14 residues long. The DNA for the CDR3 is TGTGCCAGTAGTCCGGAGGGGGCCTACAATGAGCAGTTCTTC. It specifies CASSPEGAYNEQFF.

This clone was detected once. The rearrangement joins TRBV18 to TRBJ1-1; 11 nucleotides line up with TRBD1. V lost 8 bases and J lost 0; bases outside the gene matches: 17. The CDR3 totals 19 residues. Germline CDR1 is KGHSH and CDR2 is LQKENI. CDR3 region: CASKLIGQGALWMNTEAFF. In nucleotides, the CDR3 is TGTGCCAGCAAGTTAATAGGACAGGGGGCTCTTTGGATGAACACTGAAGCTTTCTTT.

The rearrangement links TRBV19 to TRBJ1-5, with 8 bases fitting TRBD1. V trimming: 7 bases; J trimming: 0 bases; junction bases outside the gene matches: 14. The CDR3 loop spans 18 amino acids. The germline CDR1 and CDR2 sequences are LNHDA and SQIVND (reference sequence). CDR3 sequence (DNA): TGTGCCAGTACCGTATCCAGGGGGCGCACCCTTAGCAATCAGCCCCAGCATTTT. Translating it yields CASTVSRGRTLSNQPQHF.

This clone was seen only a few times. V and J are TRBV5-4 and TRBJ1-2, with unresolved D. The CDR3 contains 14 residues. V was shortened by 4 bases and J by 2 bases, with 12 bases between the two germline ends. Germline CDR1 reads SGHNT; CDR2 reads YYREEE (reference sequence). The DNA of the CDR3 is TGTGCCAGCAGCCACACGACGGTAAACTATGGCTACACCTTC. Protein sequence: CASSHTTVNYGYTF.

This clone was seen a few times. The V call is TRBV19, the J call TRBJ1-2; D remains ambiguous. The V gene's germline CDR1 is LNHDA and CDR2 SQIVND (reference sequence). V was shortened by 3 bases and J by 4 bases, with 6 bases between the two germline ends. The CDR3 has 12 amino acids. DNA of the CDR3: TGTGCCAGTAGTATTCCCAGCTATGGCTACACCTTC. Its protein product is CASSIPSYGYTF.

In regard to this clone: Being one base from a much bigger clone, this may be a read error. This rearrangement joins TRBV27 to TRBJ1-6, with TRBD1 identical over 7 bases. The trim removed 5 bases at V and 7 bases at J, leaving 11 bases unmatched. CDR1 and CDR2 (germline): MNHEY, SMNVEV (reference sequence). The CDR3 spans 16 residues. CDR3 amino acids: CASSITTGSSNSPLHF. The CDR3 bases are TGTGCCAGCAGTATAACGACAGGGAGTAGCAATTCACCCCTCCACTTT.

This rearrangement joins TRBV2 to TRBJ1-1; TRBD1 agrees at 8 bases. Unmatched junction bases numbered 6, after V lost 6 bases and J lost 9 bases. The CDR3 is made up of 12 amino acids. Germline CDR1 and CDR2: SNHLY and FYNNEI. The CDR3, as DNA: TGTGCCAGCAGCGAGACAGGGGCCCAAGCTTTCTTT. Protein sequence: CASSETGAQAFF. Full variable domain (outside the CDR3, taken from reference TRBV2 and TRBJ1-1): EPEVTQTPSHQVTQMGQEVILRCVPISNHLYFYWYRQILGQKVEFLVSFYNNEISEKSEIFDDQFSVERPDGSNFTLKIRSTKLEDSAMYFCASSETGAQAFFGQGTRLTVV.

The CDR3 nucleotides are TGTGCCAGCTCACCCCTAGGGGGTGGCGATTCACCCCTCCACTTT. This sequence encodes CASSPLGGGDSPLHF. The rearrangement links TRBV18 to TRBJ1-6; possibly TRBD1 for D (6 bases). The CDR3 loop spans 15 amino acids. CDR1 KGHSH and CDR2 LQKENI come from the germline V gene. Trimming removed 3 bases from V and 8 bases from J, with 14 bases in between.

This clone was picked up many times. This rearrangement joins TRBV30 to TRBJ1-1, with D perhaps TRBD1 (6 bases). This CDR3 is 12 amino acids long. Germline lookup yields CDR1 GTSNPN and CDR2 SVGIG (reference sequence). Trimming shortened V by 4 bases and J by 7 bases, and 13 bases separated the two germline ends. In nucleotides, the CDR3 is TGTGCCTGGAAAGGGGTCAGGGGTGAAGCTTTCTTT. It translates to CAWKGVRGEAFF.

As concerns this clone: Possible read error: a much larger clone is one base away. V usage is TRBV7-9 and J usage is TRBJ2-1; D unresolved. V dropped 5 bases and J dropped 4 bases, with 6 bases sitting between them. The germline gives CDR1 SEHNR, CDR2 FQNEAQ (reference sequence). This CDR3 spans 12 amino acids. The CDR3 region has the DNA TGTGCCAGCAGCCCCCTATACAATGAGCAGTTCTTC. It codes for CASSPLYNEQFF.